This T cell receptor beta chain was captured by sequencing in a study of T cells after posttransplantation cyclophosphamide. General study points: After PTCy, TRB diversity resembled that of CNI/methotrexate controls. Later post-transplant blood repertoires were often dominated by donor CD8+ memory clones.

Germline CDR1 SGHTA, CDR2 FQGNSA. Trimming took 4 bases from V and 1 from J; bases not matched to a gene: 10. The length of the CDR3 is 18 residues. Peripheral blood was collected from the related graft donor on the marrow donation day. The naive gate required viable CD3+CD4+ or CD3+CD8+ cells with CCR7+CD45RA+CD45RO-CD95-CD27+CD28+ phenotype. Libraries were prepared by immunoSEQ multiplex PCR; TCRdb keeps only in-frame clonotypes and omits some of them. The data show about 3,800 clones, 85% to 95% seen once. Turning to this clone: Antigen specificity is unknown.

This receptor was identified in a man in his fifties. This sequence joins TRBV7-2 and TRBJ2-3, with TRBD2 matching 11 bases. The sequenced sample consisted of naive CD4+ T cells sorted from PBMCs. The DNA for the CDR3 is TGTGCCAGCAGCTCGACCCTATTAGCGGGGGGGGGCACAGATACGCAGTATTTT. Its translation: CASSSTLLAGGGTDTQYF. Together with reference TRBV7-2 and TRBJ2-3, the CDR3 gives the full variable domain: GAGVSQSPSNKVTEKGKDVELRCDPISGHTALYWYRQSLGQGLEFLIYFQGNSAPDKSGLPSDRFSAERTGGSVSTLTIQRTQQEDSAVYLCASSSTLLAGGGTDTQYFGPGTRLTVL.